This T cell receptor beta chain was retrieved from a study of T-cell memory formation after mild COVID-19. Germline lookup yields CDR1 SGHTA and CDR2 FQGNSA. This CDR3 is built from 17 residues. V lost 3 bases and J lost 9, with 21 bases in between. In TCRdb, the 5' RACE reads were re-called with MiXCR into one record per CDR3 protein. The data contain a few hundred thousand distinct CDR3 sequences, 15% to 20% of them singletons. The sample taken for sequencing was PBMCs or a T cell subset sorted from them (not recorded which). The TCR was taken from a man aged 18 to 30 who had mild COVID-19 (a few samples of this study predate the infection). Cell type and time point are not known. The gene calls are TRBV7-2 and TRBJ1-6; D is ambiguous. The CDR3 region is CASSLLPGLGVGSPLHF. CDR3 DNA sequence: TGTGCCAGCAGCTTGCTCCCGGGCTTGGGTGTGGGTTCACCCCTCCACTTT. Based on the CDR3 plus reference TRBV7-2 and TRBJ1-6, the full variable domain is GAGVSQSPSNKVTEKGKDVELRCDPISGHTALYWYRQSLGQGLEFLIYFQGNSAPDKSGLPSDRFSAERTGGSVSTLTIQRTQQEDSAVYLCASSLLPGLGVGSPLHFGNGTRLTVT.